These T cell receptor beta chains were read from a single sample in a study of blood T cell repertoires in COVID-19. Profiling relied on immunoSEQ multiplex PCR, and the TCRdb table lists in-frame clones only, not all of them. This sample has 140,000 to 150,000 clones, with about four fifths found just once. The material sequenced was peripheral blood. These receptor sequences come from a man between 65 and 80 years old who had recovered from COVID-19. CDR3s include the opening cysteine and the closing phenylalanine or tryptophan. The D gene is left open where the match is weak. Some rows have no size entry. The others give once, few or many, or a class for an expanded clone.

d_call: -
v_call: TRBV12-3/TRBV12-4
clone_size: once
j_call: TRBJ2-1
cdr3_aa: CASSFVPYNEQFF
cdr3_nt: TGTGCCAGCAGTTTTGTTCCGTACAATGAGCAGTTCTTC

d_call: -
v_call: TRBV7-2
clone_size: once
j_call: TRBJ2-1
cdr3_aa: CASSLGLNNEQFF
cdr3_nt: TGTGCCAGCAGCTTAGGACTCAACAATGAGCAGTTCTTC

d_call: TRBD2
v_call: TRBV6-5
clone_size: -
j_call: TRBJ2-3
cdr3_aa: CATTTSGMSTDTQYF
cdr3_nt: TGTGCCACCACGACTAGCGGGATGAGCACAGATACGCAGTATTTT

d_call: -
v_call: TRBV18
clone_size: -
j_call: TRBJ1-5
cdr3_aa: CASSGGNANQPQHF
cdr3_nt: TGTGCCAGCTCAGGGGGCAATGCAAATCAGCCCCAGCATTTT

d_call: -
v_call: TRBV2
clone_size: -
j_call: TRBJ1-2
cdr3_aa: CASSFGQNGYTF
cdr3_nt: TGTGCCAGCAGCTTCGGACAGAATGGCTACACCTTC

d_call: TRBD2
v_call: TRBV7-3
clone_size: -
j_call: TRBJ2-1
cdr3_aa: CASSPTPGLAGYNEQFF
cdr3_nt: TGTGCCAGCAGCCCGACCCCGGGACTAGCGGGTTACAATGAGCAGTTCTTC

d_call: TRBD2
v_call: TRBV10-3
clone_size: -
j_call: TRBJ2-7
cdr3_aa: CAIRAGLASTYEQYF
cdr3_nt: TGTGCCATCAGGGCCGGACTAGCGTCTACCTACGAGCAGTACTTC

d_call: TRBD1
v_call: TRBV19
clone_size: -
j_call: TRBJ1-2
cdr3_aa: CASSTEDRAPGYTF
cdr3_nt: TGTGCCAGTAGTACCGAGGACAGGGCGCCTGGCTACACCTTC

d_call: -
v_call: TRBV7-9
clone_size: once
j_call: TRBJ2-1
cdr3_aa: CASSLTTGMREQFF
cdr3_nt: TGTGCCAGCAGCTTAACAACAGGGATGAGGGAGCAGTTCTTC

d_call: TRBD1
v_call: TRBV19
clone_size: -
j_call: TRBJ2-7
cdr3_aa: CASSRDRGYEQYF
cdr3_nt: TGTGCCAGTAGTAGAGACAGGGGCTACGAGCAGTACTTC

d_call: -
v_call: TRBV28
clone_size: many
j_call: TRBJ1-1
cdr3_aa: CASISYNTEAFF
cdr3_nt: TGTGCCAGCATATCTTATAACACTGAAGCTTTCTTT

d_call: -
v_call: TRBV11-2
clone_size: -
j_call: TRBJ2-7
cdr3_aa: CASSPPLATSYEQYF
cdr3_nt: TGTGCCAGCAGCCCCCCCCTAGCCACCTCCTACGAGCAGTACTTC

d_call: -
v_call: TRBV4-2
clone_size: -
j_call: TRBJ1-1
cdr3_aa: CASSPGENAVSNTEAFF
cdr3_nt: TGTGCCAGCAGCCCAGGGGAAAATGCAGTTTCCAATACTGAAGCTTTCTTT

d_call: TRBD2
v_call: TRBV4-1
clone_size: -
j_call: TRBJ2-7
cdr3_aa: CASSQWSGGASYEQYF
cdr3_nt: TGCGCCAGCAGCCAATGGAGCGGGGGAGCCTCCTACGAGCAGTACTTC

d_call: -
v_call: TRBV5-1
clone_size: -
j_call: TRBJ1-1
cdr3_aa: CASSLAASWGPGTEAFF
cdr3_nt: TGCGCCAGCAGCTTGGCCGCGAGTTGGGGGCCGGGCACTGAAGCTTTCTTT

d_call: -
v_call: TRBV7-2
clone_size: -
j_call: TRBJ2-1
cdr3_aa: CATRGQAYNEQFF
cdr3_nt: TGTGCCACAAGGGGCCAGGCGTACAATGAGCAGTTCTTC

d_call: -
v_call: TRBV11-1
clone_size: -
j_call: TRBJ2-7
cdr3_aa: CASTPTGVGAFYEQYF
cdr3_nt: TGTGCCAGCACACCAACGGGGGTTGGGGCATTTTACGAGCAGTACTTC

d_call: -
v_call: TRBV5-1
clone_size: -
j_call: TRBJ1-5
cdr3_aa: CASSLDQGPQHF
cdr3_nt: TGCGCCAGCAGCTTGGACCAGGGGCCCCAGCATTTT

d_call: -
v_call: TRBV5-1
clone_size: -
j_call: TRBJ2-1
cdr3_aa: CASSLRGGVNYNEQFF
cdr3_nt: TGCGCCAGCAGCTTGAGGGGCGGAGTAAACTACAATGAGCAGTTCTTC

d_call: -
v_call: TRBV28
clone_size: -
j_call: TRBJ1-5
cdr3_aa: CASSFRYPNQPQHF
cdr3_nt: TGTGCCAGCAGTTTCCGTTATCCGAATCAGCCCCAGCATTTT

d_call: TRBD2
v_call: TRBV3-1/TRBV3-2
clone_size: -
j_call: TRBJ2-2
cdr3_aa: CASSQLGTSGRASYTGELFF
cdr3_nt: TGTGCCAGCAGCCAATTGGGGACTAGCGGGAGGGCTTCCTACACCGGGGAGCTGTTTTTT

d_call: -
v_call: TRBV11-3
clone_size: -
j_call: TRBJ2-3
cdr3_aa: CASSLGQPDTQYF
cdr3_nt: TGTGCCAGCAGCTTAGGACAGCCCGATACGCAGTATTTT

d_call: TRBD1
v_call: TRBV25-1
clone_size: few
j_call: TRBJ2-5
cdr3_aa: CASSVPGQGETQYF
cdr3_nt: TGTGCCAGCAGTGTGCCGGGACAGGGGGAGACCCAGTACTTC

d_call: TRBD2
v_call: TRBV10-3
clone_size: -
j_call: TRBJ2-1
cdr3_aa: CAISEETSGTNEQFF
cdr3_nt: TGTGCCATCAGTGAGGAGACTAGCGGGACCAATGAGCAGTTCTTC

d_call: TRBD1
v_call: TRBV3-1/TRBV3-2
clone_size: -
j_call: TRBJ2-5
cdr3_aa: CASSPSGGGETQYF
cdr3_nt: TGTGCCAGCAGCCCCTCAGGGGGCGGGGAGACCCAGTACTTC

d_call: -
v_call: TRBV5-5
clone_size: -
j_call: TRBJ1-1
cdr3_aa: CASSPSRGAYTEAFF
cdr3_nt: TGTGCCAGCAGCCCGAGTCGGGGGGCCTACACTGAAGCTTTCTTT

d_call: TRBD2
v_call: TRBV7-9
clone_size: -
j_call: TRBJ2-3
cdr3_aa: CASATSTSTDTQYF
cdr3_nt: TGTGCCAGCGCGACTAGCACGAGCACAGATACGCAGTATTTT

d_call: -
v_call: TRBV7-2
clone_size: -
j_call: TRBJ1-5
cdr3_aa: CASSLLGGANQPQHF
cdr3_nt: TGTGCCAGCAGCTTACTTGGGGGCGCCAATCAGCCCCAGCATTTT

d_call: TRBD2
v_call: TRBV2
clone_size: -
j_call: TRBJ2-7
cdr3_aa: CASSESGRSSYEQYF
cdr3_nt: TGTGCCAGCAGTGAGAGCGGGAGGAGCTCCTACGAGCAGTACTTC

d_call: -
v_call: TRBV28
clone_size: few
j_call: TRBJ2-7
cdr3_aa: CASSFGQHTYEQYF
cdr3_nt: TGTGCCAGCAGTTTCGGACAGCACACCTACGAGCAGTACTTC

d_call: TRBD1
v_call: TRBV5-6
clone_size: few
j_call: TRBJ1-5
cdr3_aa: CASSLLNRGNQPQHF
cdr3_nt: TGTGCCAGCAGCTTGCTGAACAGGGGGAATCAGCCCCAGCATTTT

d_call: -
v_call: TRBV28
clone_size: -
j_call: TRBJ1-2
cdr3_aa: CASSYAGTMGNTF
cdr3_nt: TGTGCCAGCAGCTATGCCGGGACAATGGGTAACACCTTC

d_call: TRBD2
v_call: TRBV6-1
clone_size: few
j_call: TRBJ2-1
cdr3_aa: CATISGSGVNEQFF
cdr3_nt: TGTGCCACCATAAGTGGGAGCGGGGTCAATGAGCAGTTCTTC

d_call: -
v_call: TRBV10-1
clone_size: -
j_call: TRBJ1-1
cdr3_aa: CASSEYTALYTEAFF
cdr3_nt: TGCGCCAGCAGTGAGTATACAGCCCTGTACACTGAAGCTTTCTTT

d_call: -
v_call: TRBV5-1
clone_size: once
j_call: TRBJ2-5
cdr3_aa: CASSLGGYQETQYF
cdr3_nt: TGCGCCAGCAGCTTGGGCGGGTACCAAGAGACCCAGTACTTC

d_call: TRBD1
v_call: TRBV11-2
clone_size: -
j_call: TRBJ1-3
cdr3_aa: CASSIHGGQVSGNTIYF
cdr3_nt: TGTGCCAGCAGCATACACGGGGGACAGGTTTCTGGAAACACCATATATTTT

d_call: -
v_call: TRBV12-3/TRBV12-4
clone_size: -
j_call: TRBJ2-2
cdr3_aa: CASSSYGGELFF
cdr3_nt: TGTGCCAGCAGCTCCTATGGCGGGGAGCTGTTTTTT

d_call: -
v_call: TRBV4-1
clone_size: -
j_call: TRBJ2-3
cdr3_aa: CASSQPMGLVRRTDTQYF
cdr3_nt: TGCGCCAGCAGCCAACCGATGGGGCTGGTCAGACGCACAGATACGCAGTATTTT

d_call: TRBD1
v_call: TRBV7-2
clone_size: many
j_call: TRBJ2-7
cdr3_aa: CASSFGYRGRYEQYF
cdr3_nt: TGTGCCAGCAGCTTCGGGTACAGGGGGCGTTACGAGCAGTACTTC

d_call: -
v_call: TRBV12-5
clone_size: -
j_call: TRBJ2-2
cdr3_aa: CASGLEGVGELFF
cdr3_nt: TGTGCTAGTGGTTTGGAAGGAGTCGGGGAGCTGTTTTTT

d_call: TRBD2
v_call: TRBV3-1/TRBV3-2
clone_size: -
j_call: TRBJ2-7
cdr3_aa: CASSPGLAGDSYEQYF
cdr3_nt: TGTGCCAGCAGCCCCGGGTTAGCGGGAGACTCCTACGAGCAGTACTTC

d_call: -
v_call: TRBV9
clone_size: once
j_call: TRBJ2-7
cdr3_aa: CASSVALGSYEQYF
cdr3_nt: TGTGCCAGCAGCGTAGCTTTGGGCAGCTACGAGCAGTACTTC

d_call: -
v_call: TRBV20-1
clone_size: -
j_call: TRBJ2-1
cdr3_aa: CSAVTSNEQFF
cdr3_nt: TGCAGTGCGGTAACTAGTAATGAGCAGTTCTTC

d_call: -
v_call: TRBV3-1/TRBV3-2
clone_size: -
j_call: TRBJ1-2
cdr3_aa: CASSRNDRPYGYTF
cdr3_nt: TGTGCCAGCAGCCGAAACGACAGGCCCTATGGCTACACCTTC

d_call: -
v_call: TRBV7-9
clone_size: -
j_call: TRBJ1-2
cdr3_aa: CATPERSTNYGYTF
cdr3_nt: TGTGCCACCCCAGAGCGGTCGACTAACTATGGCTACACCTTC

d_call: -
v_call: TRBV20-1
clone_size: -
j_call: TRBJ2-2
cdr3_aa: CSASSLGAANTGELFF
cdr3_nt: TGCAGTGCTAGTTCGCTGGGGGCCGCGAACACCGGGGAGCTGTTTTTT

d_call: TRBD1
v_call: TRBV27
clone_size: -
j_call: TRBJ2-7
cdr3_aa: CATKTGGSYEQYF
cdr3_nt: TGTGCCACCAAAACAGGGGGCTCCTACGAGCAGTACTTC

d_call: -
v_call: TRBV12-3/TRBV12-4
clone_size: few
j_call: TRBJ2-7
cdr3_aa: CASRPGDSYEQYF
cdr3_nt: TGTGCCAGCAGACCAGGGGATTCCTACGAGCAGTACTTC

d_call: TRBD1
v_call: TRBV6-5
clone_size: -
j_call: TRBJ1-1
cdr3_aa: CASSDREGDTEAFF
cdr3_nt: TGTGCCAGCTCGGACAGGGAGGGGGACACTGAAGCTTTCTTT

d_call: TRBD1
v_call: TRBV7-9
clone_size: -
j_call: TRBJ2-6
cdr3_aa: CASSLQGAGANVLTF
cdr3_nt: TGTGCCAGCAGCTTACAGGGGGCTGGGGCCAACGTCCTGACTTTC

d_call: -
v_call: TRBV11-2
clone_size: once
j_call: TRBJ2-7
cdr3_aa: CASSLTTGWEPYEQYF
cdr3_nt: TGTGCCAGCAGCTTAACCACAGGGTGGGAGCCCTACGAGCAGTACTTC

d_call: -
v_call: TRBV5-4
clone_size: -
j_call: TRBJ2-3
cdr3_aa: CASSPGVGSDYTDTQYF
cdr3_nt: TGTGCCAGCAGCCCCGGAGTAGGTAGCGATTACACAGATACGCAGTATTTT

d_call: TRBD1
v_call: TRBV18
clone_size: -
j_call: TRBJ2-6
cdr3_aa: CASSAGTAPGANVLTF
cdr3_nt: TGTGCCAGCTCAGCCGGGACAGCTCCTGGGGCCAACGTCCTGACTTTC

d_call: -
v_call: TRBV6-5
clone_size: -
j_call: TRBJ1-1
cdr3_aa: CASAPREGDTEAFF
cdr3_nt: TGTGCCAGCGCCCCCAGGGAGGGGGACACTGAAGCTTTCTTT

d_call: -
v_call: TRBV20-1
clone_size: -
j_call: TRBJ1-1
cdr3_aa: CSASAVPEAFF
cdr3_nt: TGCAGTGCTAGTGCGGTCCCTGAAGCTTTCTTT

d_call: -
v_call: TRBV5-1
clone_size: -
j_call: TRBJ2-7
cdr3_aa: CASSLDGSPEYEQYF
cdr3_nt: TGCGCCAGCAGTCTAGACGGATCTCCTGAATACGAGCAGTACTTC

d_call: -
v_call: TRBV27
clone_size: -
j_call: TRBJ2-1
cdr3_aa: CASSLASSSYNEQFF
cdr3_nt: TGTGCCAGCAGTTTAGCTTCGAGCTCCTACAATGAGCAGTTCTTC

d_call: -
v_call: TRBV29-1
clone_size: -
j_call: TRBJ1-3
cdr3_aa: CSAGGTGSSSGNTIYF
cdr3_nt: TGCAGCGCCGGGGGGACCGGGTCCTCCTCTGGAAACACCATATATTTT